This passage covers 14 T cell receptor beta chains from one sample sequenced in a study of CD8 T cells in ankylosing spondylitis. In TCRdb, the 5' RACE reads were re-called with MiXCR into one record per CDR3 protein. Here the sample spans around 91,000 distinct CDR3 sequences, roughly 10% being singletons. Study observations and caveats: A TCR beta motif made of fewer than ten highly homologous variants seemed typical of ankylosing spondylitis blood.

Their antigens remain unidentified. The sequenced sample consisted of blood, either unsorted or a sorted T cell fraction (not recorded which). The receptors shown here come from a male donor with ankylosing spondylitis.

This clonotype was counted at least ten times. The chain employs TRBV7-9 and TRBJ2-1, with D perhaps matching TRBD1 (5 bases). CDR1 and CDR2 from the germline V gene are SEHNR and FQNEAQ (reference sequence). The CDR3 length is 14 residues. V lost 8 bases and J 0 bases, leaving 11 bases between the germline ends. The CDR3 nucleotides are TGTGCCAGCCCTACAGGTAGCTCCTACAATGAGCAGTTCTTC. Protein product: CASPTGSSYNEQFF.

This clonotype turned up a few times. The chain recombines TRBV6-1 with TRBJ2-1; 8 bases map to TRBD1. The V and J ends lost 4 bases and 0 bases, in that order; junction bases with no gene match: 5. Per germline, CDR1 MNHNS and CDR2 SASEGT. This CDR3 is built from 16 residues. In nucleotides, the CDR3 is TGTGCCAGCAGTGGTAGGGACAGGAGCTCCTACAATGAGCAGTTCTTC. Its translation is CASSGRDRSSYNEQFF.

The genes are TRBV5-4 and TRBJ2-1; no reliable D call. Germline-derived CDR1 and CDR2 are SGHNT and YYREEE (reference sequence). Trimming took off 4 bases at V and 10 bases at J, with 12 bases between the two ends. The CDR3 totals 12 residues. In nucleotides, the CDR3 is TGTGCCAGCAGCCCCGACAAAGGCGAGCAGTTCTTC. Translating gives CASSPDKGEQFF.

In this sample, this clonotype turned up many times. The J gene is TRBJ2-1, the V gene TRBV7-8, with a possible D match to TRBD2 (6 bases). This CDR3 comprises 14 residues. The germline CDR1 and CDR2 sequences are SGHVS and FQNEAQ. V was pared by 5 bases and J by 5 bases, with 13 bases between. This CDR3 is CASSPGTRNNEQFF. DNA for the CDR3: TGTGCCAGCAGCCCAGGGACTCGAAACAATGAGCAGTTCTTC.

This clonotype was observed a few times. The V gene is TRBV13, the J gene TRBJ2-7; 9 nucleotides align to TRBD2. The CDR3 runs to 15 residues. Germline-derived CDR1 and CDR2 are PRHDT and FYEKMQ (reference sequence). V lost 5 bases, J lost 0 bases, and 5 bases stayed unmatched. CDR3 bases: TGTGCCAGCAGCCTAGCGGGGATTCGCTCCTACGAGCAGTACTTC. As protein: CASSLAGIRSYEQYF.

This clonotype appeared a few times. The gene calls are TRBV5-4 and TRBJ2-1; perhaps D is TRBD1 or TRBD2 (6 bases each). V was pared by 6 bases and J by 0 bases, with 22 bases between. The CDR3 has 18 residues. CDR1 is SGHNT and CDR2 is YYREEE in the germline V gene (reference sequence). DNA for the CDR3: TGTGCCAGCAAATACGCCGACGTCGGGGGCAGCTCCTACAATGAGCAGTTCTTC. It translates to CASKYADVGGSSYNEQFF. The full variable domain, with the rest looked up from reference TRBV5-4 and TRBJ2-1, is ETGVTQSPTHLIKTRGQQVTLRCSSQSGHNTVSWYQQALGQGPQFIFQYYREEENGRGNFPPRFSGLQFPNYSSELNVNALELDDSALYLCASKYADVGGSSYNEQFFGPGTRLTVL.

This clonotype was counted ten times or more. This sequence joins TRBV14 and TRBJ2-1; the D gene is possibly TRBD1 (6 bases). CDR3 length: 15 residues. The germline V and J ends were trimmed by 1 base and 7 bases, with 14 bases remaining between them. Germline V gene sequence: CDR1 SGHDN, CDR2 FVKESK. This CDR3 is CASSQVWGPKNEQFF. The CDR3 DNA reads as TGTGCCAGCAGCCAAGTTTGGGGGCCAAAAAATGAGCAGTTCTTC. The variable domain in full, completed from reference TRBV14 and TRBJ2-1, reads EAGVTQFPSHSVIEKGQTVTLRCDPISGHDNLYWYRRVMGKEIKFLLHFVKESKQDESGMPNNRFLAERTGGTYSTLKVQPAELEDSGVYFCASSQVWGPKNEQFFGPGTRLTVL.

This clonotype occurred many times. CDR3 DNA sequence: TGTGCCAGCAGTGAATACAGGGCTGGCTACACCTTC. Its translation is CASSEYRAGYTF. This chain joins TRBV25-1 and TRBJ1-2; D possibly corresponds to TRBD1 (5 bases). From germline, CDR1 is MGHDK and CDR2 SYGVNS. The V end was cut by 0 bases, the J end by 7 bases, with 6 bases between. This CDR3 region has 12 residues.

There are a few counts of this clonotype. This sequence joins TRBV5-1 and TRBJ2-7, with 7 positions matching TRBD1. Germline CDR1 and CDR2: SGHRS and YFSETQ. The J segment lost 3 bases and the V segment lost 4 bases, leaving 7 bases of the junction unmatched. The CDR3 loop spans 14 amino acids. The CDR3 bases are TGCGCCAGCAGCCCCGGACAGGAGTTCTACGAGCAGTACTTC. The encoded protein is CASSPGQEFYEQYF.

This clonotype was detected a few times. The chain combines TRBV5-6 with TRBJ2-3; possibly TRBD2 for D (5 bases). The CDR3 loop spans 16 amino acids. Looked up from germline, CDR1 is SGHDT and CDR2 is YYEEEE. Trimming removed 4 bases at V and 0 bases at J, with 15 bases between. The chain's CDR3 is CASSGLPSGSTDTQYF. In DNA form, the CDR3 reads TGTGCCAGCAGCGGGCTCCCAAGCGGCAGCACAGATACGCAGTATTTT.

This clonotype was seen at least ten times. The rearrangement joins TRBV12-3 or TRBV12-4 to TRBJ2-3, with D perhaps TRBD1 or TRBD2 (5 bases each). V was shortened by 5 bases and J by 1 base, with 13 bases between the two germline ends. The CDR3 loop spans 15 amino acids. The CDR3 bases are TGTGCCAGCAGTCCCGGGGTAGGGGGCACAGATACGCAGTATTTT. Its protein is CASSPGVGGTDTQYF.

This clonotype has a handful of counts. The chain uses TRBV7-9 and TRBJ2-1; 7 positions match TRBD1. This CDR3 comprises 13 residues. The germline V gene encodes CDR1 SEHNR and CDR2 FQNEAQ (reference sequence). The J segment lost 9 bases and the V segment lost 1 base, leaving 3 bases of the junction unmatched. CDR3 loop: CASSLGQGSEQFF. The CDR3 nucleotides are TGTGCCAGCAGCTTAGGACAGGGCAGTGAGCAGTTCTTC.

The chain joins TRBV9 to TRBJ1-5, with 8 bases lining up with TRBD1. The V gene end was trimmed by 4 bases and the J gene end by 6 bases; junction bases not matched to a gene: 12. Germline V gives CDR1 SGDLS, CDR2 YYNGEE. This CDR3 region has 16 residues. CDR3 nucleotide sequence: TGTGCCAGCAGCACAAAGACGACAGGGGATGGTCAGCCCCAGCATTTT. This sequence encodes CASSTKTTGDGQPQHF.

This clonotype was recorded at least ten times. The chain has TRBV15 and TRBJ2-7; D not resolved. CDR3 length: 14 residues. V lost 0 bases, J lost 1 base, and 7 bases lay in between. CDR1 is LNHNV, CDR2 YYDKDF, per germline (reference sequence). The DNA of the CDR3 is TGTGCCACCAGCAGAGATGGGGATTCCTACGAGCAGTACGTC. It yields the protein CATSRDGDSYEQYV.